What follows are 5 T cell receptor beta chains derived from one specimen sequenced in a study of siplizumab effects on memory and regulatory T cells. Libraries were prepared by immunoSEQ multiplex PCR; TCRdb keeps only in-frame clonotypes and omits some of them. This sample carries 85,000 to 130,000 clones, 92% of them seen once, and the ten largest clones take around 0.77%. Sequencing input: Tregs sorted from blood. Every receptor here comes from a human donor in good health.

J is TRBJ2-5 and V is TRBV10-3; 9 nucleotides align to TRBD1. CDR3 length: 17 residues. Unmatched junction bases numbered 11, after V lost 2 bases and J lost 4 bases. The germline CDR1 and CDR2 sequences are ENHRY and SYGVKD. The CDR3 protein is CAISERGTGIKGETQYF. The CDR3 region has the DNA TGTGCCATCAGTGAGCGAGGGACAGGGATCAAAGGAGAGACCCAGTACTTC.

The chain uses TRBV5-4 and TRBJ2-1; 7 positions match TRBD2. The CDR3 has 16 residues. Germline lookup yields CDR1 SGHNT and CDR2 YYREEE (reference sequence). V was pared by 3 bases and J by 0 bases, with 6 bases of the junction left unmatched. In DNA, the CDR3 is TGTGCCAGCAGCTCCGGGAGGTATATCTCCTACAATGAGCAGTTCTTC. Encoded protein: CASSSGRYISYNEQFF.

The chain carries TRBV7-6 and TRBJ2-1, with 7 bases identical to TRBD2. The CDR3 loop spans 13 amino acids. Germline V gene data show CDR1 as SGHVS and CDR2 as FNYEAQ. V shed 4 bases, J shed 15 bases, and the junction held 12 bases outside the gene matches. The CDR3 here is CASSSTLGGGRFF. The CDR3 DNA follows: TGTGCCAGCAGCTCCACTCTTGGGGGGGGTAGGTTCTTC.

V gene TRBV7-9 combines with J gene TRBJ2-3; D may correspond to TRBD1 or TRBD2 (5 bases each). The CDR3 length is 16 residues. The ends were cut back, 6 bases at V and 0 bases at J, with 16 bases in the middle. CDR1 and CDR2 (germline): SEHNR, FQNEAQ (reference sequence). For the CDR3, the DNA is TGTGCCAGCAGACCCCGGGGCGGACCCAGCACAGATACGCAGTATTTT. It translates to CASRPRGGPSTDTQYF.

The chain combines TRBV19 with TRBJ2-2; D is perhaps TRBD1 (6 bases). This CDR3 is 17 amino acids long. CDR1 and CDR2 from the germline V gene are LNHDA and SQIVND (reference sequence). Trimming took 6 bases from V and 8 from J, leaving 25 bases between them. CDR3 sequence (DNA): TGTGCCAGTAGCGTGACGGGACACCCGTTTTTGGAGGGGGAGCTGTTTTTT. Amino acid sequence: CASSVTGHPFLEGELFF.